These 30 T cell receptor beta chains were sequenced from one sample in a study of T cell responses to AZD1222 COVID-19 vaccine. The repertoire was sequenced with immunoSEQ multiplex PCR; TCRdb's copy has only in-frame clones and lacks some. The table has 94,000 or so clones, nearly 90% seen once. The material was peripheral blood, obtained on day 0 of AZD1222 vaccination. These receptors were collected from an adult in good health.

The V call is TRBV19, the J call TRBJ1-2, with TRBD1 as a possible D gene (6 bases). The CDR3 spans 14 residues. Germline assignment: CDR1 LNHDA and CDR2 SQIVND (reference sequence). V lost 5 bases to trimming and J lost 2 bases, with 12 bases between them. For the CDR3, the DNA is TGTGCCAGTAGTCTACCAGGACAGAACTATGGCTACACCTTC. This sequence encodes CASSLPGQNYGYTF.

The table lists this clone with a count of one. The chain combines TRBV9 with TRBJ1-2, with D unclear. CDR3 length: 13 amino acids. The germline gives CDR1 SGDLS, CDR2 YYNGEE. The ends were cut back, 4 bases at V and 5 bases at J, with 12 bases in the middle. CDR3 region: CASSPSALYGYTF. The CDR3 DNA reads as TGTGCCAGCAGCCCCAGTGCCCTATATGGCTACACCTTC.

The chain uses TRBV3-1 (or the pseudogene TRBV3-2) and TRBJ2-1; D unclear. V lost 3 bases and J 5 bases, leaving 11 bases between the germline ends. From germline, CDR1 is LGHDT and CDR2 YNNKEL (reference sequence). The CDR3 sequence is 14 residues long. The CDR3 loop is CASSQYSQNNEQFF. CDR3 bases: TGTGCCAGCAGCCAGTATTCACAGAACAATGAGCAGTTCTTC.

The chain has TRBV7-2 and TRBJ2-5; D may match TRBD1 or TRBD2 (6 bases each). Germline CDR1 reads SGHTA; CDR2 reads FQGNSA. Deletions cut 8 bases from V and 4 bases from J, with 23 bases between. The CDR3 is 16 residues long. CDR3 residues: CASQVGAGGGGETQYF. CDR3 sequence (DNA): TGTGCCAGCCAAGTGGGAGCTGGTGGAGGGGGAGAGACCCAGTACTTC.

The count of this clone is one. This chain connects TRBV5-1 to TRBJ2-3; perhaps TRBD2 as D (5 bases). This CDR3 region has 15 residues. The V gene's germline CDR1 is SGHRS and CDR2 YFSETQ. The V end was cut by 4 bases, the J end by 0 bases, with 12 bases between. This CDR3 is CASSGREASTDTQYF. CDR3 in DNA: TGCGCCAGCAGCGGGAGAGAGGCTAGCACAGATACGCAGTATTTT.

The chain carries TRBV7-9 and TRBJ1-2, with a weak D call TRBD1 (6 bases). V was cut by 5 bases and J by 2 bases, with 15 bases left in between. The CDR3 is 15 amino acids. CDR1 is SEHNR and CDR2 is FQNEAQ in the germline V gene (reference sequence). CDR3 loop: CASSVQGSPNYGYTF. DNA of the CDR3: TGTGCCAGCAGCGTTCAGGGGTCCCCCAACTATGGCTACACCTTC.

V and J are TRBV5-1 and TRBJ2-5; 8 bases are shared with TRBD2. CDR3 size: 15 residues. The germline V gene has CDR1 SGHRS and CDR2 YFSETQ. Trimming removed 0 bases from V and 5 bases from J; junction bases left unmatched: 6. The CDR3 nucleotides are TGCGCCAGCAGCTTGGAATACGGGGGGGGCGAGACCCAGTACTTC. Translating gives CASSLEYGGGETQYF.

The DNA of the CDR3 is TGTGCCTCCACTCGGGACATCACCGGGGAGCTGTTTTTT. Residues: CASTRDITGELFF. The genes are TRBV30 and TRBJ2-2; weak D call: TRBD1 (6 bases). This CDR3 has 13 amino acids. V lost 7 bases and J lost 4, with 13 bases in between. Germline V gives CDR1 GTSNPN, CDR2 SVGIG (reference sequence).

The V and J genes are TRBV3-1 (or the pseudogene TRBV3-2) and TRBJ1-1; D may be TRBD1 (6 bases). CDR1 and CDR2 (germline): LGHDT, YNNKEL (reference sequence). Deletions cut 4 bases from V and 3 bases from J, with 15 bases between. CDR3 size: 15 residues. CDR3 bases: TGTGCCAGCAGCCCCACCGGGACACCCTACACTGAAGCTTTCTTT. It encodes CASSPTGTPYTEAFF.

The chain links TRBV19 to TRBJ2-6; the D gene is possibly TRBD2 (5 bases). V was pared by 3 bases and J by 1 base, with 7 bases between. From germline, CDR1 is LNHDA and CDR2 SQIVND (reference sequence). This CDR3 is 15 amino acids long. The CDR3 sequence: CASSISGSGANVLTF. CDR3 nucleotide sequence: TGTGCCAGTAGTATCTCGGGGTCTGGGGCCAACGTCCTGACTTTC.

The rearrangement links TRBV13 to TRBJ2-7; possibly TRBD2 for D (5 bases). V was pared by 4 bases and J by 7 bases, with 14 bases between. Germline V CDR1 and CDR2: PRHDT, FYEKMQ (reference sequence). The CDR3 loop spans 13 amino acids. For the CDR3, the DNA is TGTGCCAGCAGCTCCGAAAGGGAGAGGGAGCAGTACTTC. This encodes CASSSEREREQYF.

The chain employs TRBV30 and TRBJ2-7; a possible D gene is TRBD2 (5 bases). The length of the CDR3 is 16 residues. The germline gives CDR1 GTSNPN, CDR2 SVGIG (reference sequence). V dropped 3 bases and J dropped 0 bases, with 18 bases sitting between them. The CDR3 region has the DNA TGTGCCTGGAGCCCCCCGCCCGGGGTTACCTCCTACGAGCAGTACTTC. Translation gives CAWSPPPGVTSYEQYF.

The V and J genes are TRBV5-1 and TRBJ1-3, with D possibly TRBD1 on 5 matching bases. This CDR3 has 16 residues. V was trimmed by 4 bases and J by 0 bases, leaving 14 bases between them. Germline values: CDR1 SGHRS, CDR2 YFSETQ. The CDR3 nucleotides read TGCGCCAGCAGCGTCCAGTACGGGGCCTCTGGAAACACCATATATTTT. This gives the protein CASSVQYGASGNTIYF. The whole variable domain, remainder taken from reference TRBV5-1 and TRBJ1-3, is KAGVTQTPRYLIKTRGQQVTLSCSPISGHRSVSWYQQTPGQGLQFLFEYFSETQRNKGNFPGRFSGRQFSNSRSEMNVSTLELGDSALYLCASSVQYGASGNTIYFGEGSWLTVV.

This sequence joins TRBV13 and TRBJ2-1, with a possible D match to TRBD1 (6 bases). V gave up 3 bases and J gave up 2 bases, with 8 bases separating them. The length of the CDR3 is 14 residues. CDR1 and CDR2 (germline): PRHDT, FYEKMQ (reference sequence). Written as DNA, the CDR3 is TGTGCCAGCAGCTTCAGGGGCCCCTACAATGAGCAGTTCTTC. Translating it yields CASSFRGPYNEQFF.

The chain combines TRBV28 with TRBJ2-1, with D unclear. The CDR3 is made up of 12 amino acids. Trimming left V 3 bases short and J 10 bases short, with 10 bases between. The germline V gene encodes CDR1 MDHEN and CDR2 SYDVKM. CDR3 coding DNA: TGTGCCAGCAGTTTCGCAGCCTCAGAGCAGTTCTTC. This gives the protein CASSFAASEQFF.

The chain carries TRBV4-3 and TRBJ1-1, with TRBD1 matching over 10 bases. Germline V lookup: CDR1 LGHNA, CDR2 YSLEER. The CDR3 contains 16 residues. V lost 4 bases and J lost 2; bases outside the gene matches: 7. CDR3 amino acids: CASSPGTGEVNTEAFF. In DNA form, the CDR3 reads TGCGCCAGCAGCCCAGGGACAGGGGAAGTCAACACTGAAGCTTTCTTT.

The chain employs TRBV28 and TRBJ2-7; 8 positions match TRBD1. This CDR3 is 12 amino acids long. V shed 7 bases, J shed 8 bases, and the junction held 7 bases outside the gene matches. Germline assignment: CDR1 MDHEN and CDR2 SYDVKM. Here the CDR3 reads CASTLGQGKQYF. In nucleotides, the CDR3 is TGTGCCAGCACTCTCGGACAGGGCAAGCAGTACTTC.

This chain uses TRBV9 with TRBJ2-7; 8 bases agree with TRBD1. The CDR3 extends over 15 amino acids. CDR1 is SGDLS, CDR2 YYNGEE, per germline. Trimming at V came to 0 bases and at J to 2 bases, leaving 4 bases not matched to a gene. The CDR3 here is CASSVGGQGTYEQYF. The CDR3 DNA is TGTGCCAGCAGCGTAGGAGGACAGGGAACCTACGAGCAGTACTTC.

This clone was picked up a small number of times. The chain couples TRBV3-1 (or the pseudogene TRBV3-2) to TRBJ2-5; D gene ambiguous. This CDR3 is 13 amino acids long. V lost 7 bases to trimming and J lost 5 bases, with 14 bases between them. CDR1 is LGHDT and CDR2 is YNNKEL in the germline V gene (reference sequence). The CDR3 loop is CASTGYATETQYF. CDR3 sequence (DNA): TGTGCCAGCACCGGGTACGCCACCGAGACCCAGTACTTC.

The chain joins TRBV2 to TRBJ2-5; weak D call: TRBD1 (5 bases). The CDR3 has 13 residues. V lost 4 bases and J lost 1, with 7 bases in between. Germline V gives CDR1 SNHLY, CDR2 FYNNEI. The CDR3 loop is CASSGQTQETQYF. DNA for the CDR3: TGTGCCAGCAGTGGACAGACCCAAGAGACCCAGTACTTC.

The gene calls are TRBV9 and TRBJ2-1; 12 bases match TRBD2. From germline, CDR1 is SGDLS and CDR2 YYNGEE. CDR3 size: 15 residues. V trimming: 0 bases; J trimming: 5 bases; junction bases outside the gene matches: 0. This chain's CDR3 is CASSVGLAGDNEQFF. CDR3 DNA sequence: TGTGCCAGCAGCGTAGGACTAGCGGGGGACAATGAGCAGTTCTTC.

The chain has TRBV29-1 and TRBJ2-4, with a weak D call TRBD1 (6 bases). This CDR3 contains 14 residues. CDR1 is SQVTM and CDR2 is ANQGSEA in the germline V gene. V was shortened by 4 bases and J by 7 bases, with 17 bases between the two germline ends. The CDR3 bases are TGCAGCGTTGCTACCGGGACATCGTCCAACATTCAGTACTTC. Translation gives CSVATGTSSNIQYF.

The rearrangement links TRBV6-1 to TRBJ2-7; TRBD2 might be the D (5 bases). The CDR3 runs 13 residues. Germline CDR1 reads MNHNS; CDR2 reads SASEGT. V lost 3 bases and J 2 bases, leaving 8 bases between the germline ends. In DNA, the CDR3 is TGTGCCAGCAGTGAGAGGGTAACCTACGAGCAGTACTTC. Its translation is CASSERVTYEQYF.

The chain combines TRBV28 with TRBJ2-7; D is perhaps TRBD2 (6 bases). Germline values: CDR1 MDHEN, CDR2 SYDVKM. V gave up 4 bases and J gave up 0 bases, with 13 bases separating them. The CDR3 runs 15 residues. This chain's CDR3 is CASSSGTPSSYEQYF. CDR3 DNA sequence: TGTGCCAGCAGTTCCGGGACTCCCAGCTCCTACGAGCAGTACTTC.

V gene TRBV5-1 combines with J gene TRBJ1-1, with 7 bases matching TRBD1. CDR3 length: 15 amino acids. Germline-derived CDR1 and CDR2 are SGHRS and YFSETQ. V dropped 0 bases and J dropped 0; count of bases not matched to a gene: 2. Here the CDR3 DNA reads TGCGCCAGCAGCTTGGTTGACAGGGTGAACACTGAAGCTTTCTTT. Its protein product is CASSLVDRVNTEAFF.

V gene TRBV11-2 combines with J gene TRBJ2-1, with a possible D match to TRBD1 (5 bases). CDR1 and CDR2 (germline): SGHAT, FQNNGV. The CDR3 sequence is 15 residues long. V lost 0 bases and J lost 6, with 12 bases in between. CDR3 sequence reads: CASSLDARAANEQFF. CDR3 nucleotides: TGTGCCAGCAGCTTAGACGCCAGGGCGGCCAATGAGCAGTTCTTC.

This clone was detected only a few times. The chain has TRBV9 and TRBJ1-5; D ambiguous. The CDR3 loop spans 15 amino acids. Germline V CDR1 and CDR2: SGDLS, YYNGEE. The germline V and J ends were trimmed by 3 bases and 2 bases, with 12 bases remaining between them. The CDR3 DNA follows: TGTGCCAGCAGCGCGTCGGCCTGGGGCAATCAGCCCCAGCATTTT. This codes for CASSASAWGNQPQHF. Drawing the rest from reference TRBV9 and TRBJ1-5, the complete variable domain is DSGVTQTPKHLITATGQRVTLRCSPRSGDLSVYWYQQSLDQGLQFLIQYYNGEERAKGNILERFSAQQFPDLHSELNLSSLELGDSALYFCASSASAWGNQPQHFGDGTRLSIL.

The chain combines TRBV27 with TRBJ1-4; D is uncertain. This CDR3 is 21 amino acids long. Trimming removed 2 bases from V and 1 base from J, with 26 bases in between. Germline CDR1 and CDR2: MNHEY and SMNVEV (reference sequence). The CDR3 nucleotides read TGTGCCAGCAGTTTAGAGCCCCGGGTCGCGCCCGGGAAGGGAACTAATGAAAAACTGTTTTTT. Translated, it gives CASSLEPRVAPGKGTNEKLFF.

The rearrangement joins TRBV27 to TRBJ2-1; D ambiguous. The CDR3 loop spans 12 amino acids. V lost 2 bases, J lost 10 bases, and 9 bases lay in between. Germline V gene sequence: CDR1 MNHEY, CDR2 SMNVEV (reference sequence). The CDR3 region has the DNA TGTGCCAGCAGTTTAACCGGTCGGGAGCAGTTCTTC. The encoded protein is CASSLTGREQFF.

The chain uses TRBV7-9 and TRBJ1-5, with D perhaps matching TRBD1 (5 bases). Germline V gene sequence: CDR1 SEHNR, CDR2 FQNEAQ (reference sequence). The CDR3 is 15 residues long. Trimming pared 6 bases from V and 1 base from J, leaving 13 bases between. The chain's CDR3 is CASSSSRASNQPQHF. DNA for the CDR3: TGTGCCAGCAGTTCCAGCAGGGCGAGCAATCAGCCCCAGCATTTT.